One sample yielded the 7 T cell receptor beta chains listed below, sequenced in a study of control samples from healthy donors and cancer patients. Produced via immunoSEQ multiplex PCR; TCRdb's table is partial and in-frame only. The repertoire holds around 31,000 clones, 94% seen once, with less than 8.5% in the top ten. Sequenced: blood. The receptors originated from a man aged 55 to 70 in good health.

In DNA, the CDR3 is TGTGCCAGCTCACCTTCCGAGTCCGGCGAGCAGTACTTC. Its translation: CASSPSESGEQYF. V and J are TRBV18 and TRBJ2-7; D ambiguous. Trimming removed 3 bases from V and 6 bases from J, with 12 bases in between. Germline V gene data show CDR1 as KGHSH and CDR2 as LQKENI. The CDR3 is 13 residues long.

The rearrangement links TRBV19 to TRBJ2-7; D unclear. This CDR3 spans 13 amino acids. From germline, CDR1 is LNHDA and CDR2 SQIVND (reference sequence). With 3 bases removed from V and 4 bases from J, the gap between germline ends came to 10 bases. CDR3 DNA sequence: TGTGCCAGTAGTATCGCCCCCCTATACGAGCAGTACTTC. Translation gives CASSIAPLYEQYF.

The chain couples TRBV20-1 to TRBJ1-1, with unresolved D. The CDR3 is 11 residues long. Germline CDR1 and CDR2: DFQATT and SNEGSKA (reference sequence). Trimming took off 4 bases at V and 1 base at J, with 4 bases between the two ends. The CDR3 protein is CSATGNTEAFF. The CDR3 region has the DNA TGCAGTGCTACAGGGAACACTGAAGCTTTCTTT.

This clone was recorded once. The chain couples TRBV5-1 to TRBJ1-1; D is undetermined. Germline values: CDR1 SGHRS, CDR2 YFSETQ. V gave up 9 bases and J gave up 1 base, with 10 bases separating them. The CDR3 sequence is 12 residues long. CDR3 protein: CATKEGNTEAFF. The CDR3 bases are TGCGCCACCAAGGAAGGGAACACTGAAGCTTTCTTT.

This chain joins TRBV7-2 and TRBJ1-1; D gene ambiguous. Germline loops: CDR1 SGHTA, CDR2 FQGNSA. The CDR3 length is 13 residues. The ends were cut back, 2 bases at V and 7 bases at J, with 11 bases in the middle. CDR3 in amino acids: CASSLLLMVEAFF. The DNA for the CDR3 is TGTGCCAGCAGCTTACTCCTTATGGTTGAAGCTTTCTTT.

The chain joins TRBV5-1 to TRBJ1-2; D is undetermined. Germline assignment: CDR1 SGHRS and CDR2 YFSETQ. Trimming stripped 5 bases from V and 8 bases from J, with 22 bases between. This CDR3 region has 15 residues. Here the CDR3 reads CASRESTLRGLGYTF. The DNA of the CDR3 is TGCGCCAGCAGAGAATCGACGCTTAGAGGGCTAGGCTACACCTTC.

The genes are TRBV13 and TRBJ1-4; D uncertain. Germline CDR1 is PRHDT and CDR2 is FYEKMQ (reference sequence). This CDR3 has 15 residues. Trimming took 5 bases from V and 3 from J, leaving 13 bases between them. The CDR3 region is CASSSSGAANEKLFF. In DNA form, the CDR3 reads TGTGCCAGCAGCAGTAGCGGAGCAGCTAATGAAAAACTGTTTTTT.